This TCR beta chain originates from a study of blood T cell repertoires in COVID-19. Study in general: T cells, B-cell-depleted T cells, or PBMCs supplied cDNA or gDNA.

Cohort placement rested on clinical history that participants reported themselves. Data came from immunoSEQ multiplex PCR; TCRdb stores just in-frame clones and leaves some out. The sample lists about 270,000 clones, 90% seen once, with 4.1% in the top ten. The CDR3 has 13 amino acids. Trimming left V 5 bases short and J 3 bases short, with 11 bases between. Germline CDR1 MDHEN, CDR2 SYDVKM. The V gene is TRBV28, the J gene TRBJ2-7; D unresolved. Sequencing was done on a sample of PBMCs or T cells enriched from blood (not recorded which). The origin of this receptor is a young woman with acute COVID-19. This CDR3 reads CASSPPTDYEQYF. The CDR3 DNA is TGTGCCAGCAGTCCCCCCACAGACTACGAGCAGTACTTC.